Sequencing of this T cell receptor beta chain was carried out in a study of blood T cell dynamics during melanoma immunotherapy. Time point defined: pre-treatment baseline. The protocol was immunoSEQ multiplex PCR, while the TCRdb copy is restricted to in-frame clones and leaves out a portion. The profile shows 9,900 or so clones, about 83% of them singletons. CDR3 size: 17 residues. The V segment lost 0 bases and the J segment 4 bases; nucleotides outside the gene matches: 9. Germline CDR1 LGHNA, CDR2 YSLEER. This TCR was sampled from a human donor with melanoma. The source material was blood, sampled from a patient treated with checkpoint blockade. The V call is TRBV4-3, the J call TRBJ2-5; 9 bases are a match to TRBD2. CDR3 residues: CASSQDSRAGGRETQYF. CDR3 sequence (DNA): TGCGCCAGCAGCCAAGACTCTCGAGCGGGGGGACGAGAGACCCAGTACTTC.